These 4 T cell receptor beta chains originate from one sample sequenced in a study of blood T cells in healthy people across ages. Combining a sample-barcoded 5' primer with a J-beta primer mix, a second PCR ran for roughly 6 to 11 cycles. TCRdb redid the calling of the 5' RACE reads with MiXCR, one entry per CDR3 protein. This table holds some 1.4 million distinct CDR3 sequences, roughly 40% found once. The sequenced sample consisted of blood. The origin of the receptors is a woman under 30 in good health.

The CDR3 bases are TGTGCCAGCAGCCAAGAGGCTAGCCTTGCGTTCTTC. As protein: CASSQEASLAFF. This chain uses TRBV3-1 with TRBJ2-1; tentatively, D is TRBD2 (5 bases). The germline gives CDR1 LGHDT, CDR2 YNNKEL (reference sequence). This CDR3 spans 12 amino acids. Trimming pared 0 bases from V and 15 bases from J, leaving 12 bases between.

The chain uses TRBV10-2 and TRBJ2-1, with 12 bases matching TRBD1. This CDR3 has 14 residues. CDR1 and CDR2 (germline): WSHSY, SAAADI. Trimming removed 6 bases from V and 7 bases from J; junction bases left unmatched: 4. The CDR3 bases are TGCGCCAGCAGCTGGGACAGGGGGCGAAATGAGCAGTTCTTC. Translating it yields CASSWDRGRNEQFF.

The chain uses TRBV20-1 and TRBJ1-4, with D hard to call. Germline-derived CDR1 and CDR2 are DFQATT and SNEGSKA (reference sequence). CDR3 length equals 12 residues. V was trimmed by 4 bases and J by 8 bases, leaving 11 bases between them. This CDR3 reads CSAISLSEKLFF. For the CDR3, the DNA is TGCAGTGCTATTAGCCTTTCGGAAAAACTGTTTTTT.

CDR3 sequence reads: CASSLATSGRDNEQYF. For the CDR3, the DNA is TGCGCCAGCAGCTTGGCGACTAGCGGGAGGGACAATGAGCAGTACTTC. The chain employs TRBV5-1 and TRBJ2-7, with 14 bases fitting TRBD2. Germline trimming cut 0 bases from V and 7 bases from J; bases unmatched to any gene: 6. Germline loops: CDR1 SGHRS, CDR2 YFSETQ. The CDR3 is 16 residues long.